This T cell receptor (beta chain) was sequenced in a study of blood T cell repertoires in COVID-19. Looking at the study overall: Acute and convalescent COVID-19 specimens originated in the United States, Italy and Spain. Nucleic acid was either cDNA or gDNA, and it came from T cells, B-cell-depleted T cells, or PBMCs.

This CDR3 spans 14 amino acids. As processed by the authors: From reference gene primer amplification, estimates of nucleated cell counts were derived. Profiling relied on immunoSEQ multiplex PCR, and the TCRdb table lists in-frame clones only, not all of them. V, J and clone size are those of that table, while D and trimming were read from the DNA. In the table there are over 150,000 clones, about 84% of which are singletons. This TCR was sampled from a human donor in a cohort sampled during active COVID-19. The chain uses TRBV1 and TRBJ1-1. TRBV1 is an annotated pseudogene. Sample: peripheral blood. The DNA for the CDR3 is TGCACCAGCAGCCCTTGTCGCGTGAACACTGAAGCTTTCTTT. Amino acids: CTSSPCRVNTEAFF.